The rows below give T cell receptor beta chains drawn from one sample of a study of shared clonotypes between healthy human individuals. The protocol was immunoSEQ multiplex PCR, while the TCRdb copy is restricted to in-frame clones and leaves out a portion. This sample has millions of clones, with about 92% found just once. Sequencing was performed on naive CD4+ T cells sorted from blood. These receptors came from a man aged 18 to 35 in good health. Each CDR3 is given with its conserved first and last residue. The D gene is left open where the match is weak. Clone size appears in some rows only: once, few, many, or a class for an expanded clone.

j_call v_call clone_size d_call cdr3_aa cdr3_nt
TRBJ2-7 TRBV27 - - CASSLGRQFDEQYF TGTGCCAGCAGTTTAGGGCGGCAATTCGACGAGCAGTACTTC
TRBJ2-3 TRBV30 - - CAWTPNTDTQYF TGTGCCTGGACCCCAAACACAGATACGCAGTATTTT
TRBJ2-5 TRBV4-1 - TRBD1 CASSQTGTGQETQYF TGCGCCAGCAGCCAAACCGGGACAGGACAAGAGACCCAGTACTTC
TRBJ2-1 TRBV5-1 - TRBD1 CASSLPDRAVGNEQFF TGCGCCAGCAGCCTCCCTGACAGGGCCGTGGGTAATGAGCAGTTCTTC
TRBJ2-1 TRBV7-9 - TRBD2 CASSSSGRAEQFF TGTGCCAGCAGCTCTAGCGGGAGGGCTGAGCAGTTCTTC
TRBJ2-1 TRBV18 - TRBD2 CASSPAGGRRDNYEQFF TGTGCCAGCTCACCAGCGGGGGGCCGCCGGGATAATTATGAGCAGTTCTTC
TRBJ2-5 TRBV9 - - CASSPLDLAETQYF TGTGCCAGCAGCCCCCTCGACCTGGCAGAGACCCAGTACTTC
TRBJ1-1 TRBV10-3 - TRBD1 CAISVTGGTEAFF TGTGCCATCAGTGTTACAGGGGGCACTGAAGCTTTCTTT
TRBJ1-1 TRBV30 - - CAWGAKGYTEAFF TGTGCCTGGGGGGCCAAGGGATATACTGAAGCTTTCTTT
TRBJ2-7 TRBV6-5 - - CASSYTRTYEQYF TGTGCCAGCAGTTACACTCGGACCTACGAGCAGTACTTC
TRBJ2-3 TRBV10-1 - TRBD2 CASSPGLAGGSDTQYF TGCGCCAGCAGTCCTGGACTAGCGGGAGGGTCAGATACGCAGTATTTT
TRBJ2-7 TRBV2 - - CASSEAEVPYEQYF TGTGCCAGCAGTGAAGCGGAGGTACCCTACGAGCAGTACTTC
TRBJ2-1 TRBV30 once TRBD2 CAWSPSGRGYNEQFF TGTGCCTGGAGTCCTAGCGGGAGGGGGTACAATGAGCAGTTCTTC
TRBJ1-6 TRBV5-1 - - CASSFHSRIGNSPLHF TGCGCCAGCAGCTTCCATAGTCGCATTGGGAATTCACCCCTCCACTTT
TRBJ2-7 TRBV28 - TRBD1 CASSLQGTVLF TGTGCCAGCAGTCTACAGGGGACGGTCCTCTTC
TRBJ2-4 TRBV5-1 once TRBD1 CASSIRPKPGGENIQYF TGCGCCAGCAGCATCCGGCCCAAGCCAGGGGGTGAGAACATTCAGTACTTC
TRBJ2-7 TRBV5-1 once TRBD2 CASSWGAGGSYEQYF TGCGCCAGCAGCTGGGGAGCGGGAGGATCCTACGAGCAGTACTTC
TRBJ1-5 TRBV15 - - CATSRMGYTGGEPQHF TGTGCCACCAGCAGAATGGGTTACACGGGGGGGGAGCCCCAGCATTTT
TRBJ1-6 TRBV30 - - CAWSRTINSPLHF TGTGCCTGGAGTCGAACTATTAATTCACCCCTCCACTTT
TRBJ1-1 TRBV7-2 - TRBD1 CASSLLGTGGGGTEAFF TGTGCCAGCAGCTTATTAGGGACAGGGGGTGGCGGCACTGAAGCTTTCTTT